This is a list of T cell receptor beta chains from one sample in a study of cytomegalovirus exposure and HLA in healthy donors. TCRdb keeps only in-frame clones here, not all; method: immunoSEQ multiplex PCR. Counted here are about 89,000 clones, 76% occurring once; the ten biggest clones make up roughly 1.5%. The sample consisted of PBMCs. The receptors were sampled from a male donor in good health and CMV-seronegative. CDR3s include the opening cysteine and the closing phenylalanine or tryptophan. A D gene is named only where the DNA matches it firmly. Clone size is given for some rows only: seen once, a few or many times, or a class if the clone is expanded.

V gene,J gene,D gene,clone size,CDR3 protein,CDR3 DNA
TRBV20-1,TRBJ1-1,-,-,CSQGWNTEAFF,TGCAGCCAGGGATGGAACACTGAAGCTTTCTTT
TRBV2,TRBJ2-7,TRBD1,-,CASGRGQGRFSYEQYF,TGTGCCAGCGGTAGGGGGCAGGGACGGTTCTCCTACGAGCAGTACTTC
TRBV15,TRBJ2-7,-,once,CATSREFGAYEQYF,TGTGCCACCAGCAGAGAATTTGGGGCCTACGAGCAGTACTTC
TRBV30,TRBJ2-7,TRBD1,-,CAWGRDRYYEQYF,TGTGCCTGGGGCCGGGACAGGTATTACGAGCAGTACTTC
TRBV28,TRBJ2-7,TRBD2,-,CASRGLAVSYEQYF,TGTGCCAGCAGGGGACTAGCGGTCTCCTACGAGCAGTACTTC
TRBV19,TRBJ2-1,TRBD1,-,CASITGAMQFF,TGTGCCAGCATTACAGGGGCCATGCAGTTCTTC
TRBV15,TRBJ1-4,-,-,CATSSDTDEKLFF,TGTGCCACCAGCTCCGATACGGATGAAAAACTGTTTTTT
TRBV10-1,TRBJ2-7,-,-,CASTLGGGVYEQYF,TGCGCCAGCACCCTGGGGGGGGGCGTCTACGAGCAGTACTTC
TRBV7-6,TRBJ1-3,-,-,CASSLAGRASGNTIYF,TGTGCCAGCAGCTTAGCTGGTCGAGCATCTGGAAACACCATATATTTT
TRBV5-4,TRBJ1-6,-,few,CASSFIQGNSPLHF,TGTGCCAGCAGCTTTATTCAGGGGAATTCACCCCTCCACTTT
TRBV6-1,TRBJ2-7,TRBD1,-,CASSERDRAHYEQYF,TGTGCCAGCAGTGAACGGGACAGGGCCCACTACGAGCAGTACTTC
TRBV11-3,TRBJ2-3,-,few,CASRLHPGDPTDTQYF,TGTGCCAGCAGGCTTCATCCAGGGGACCCCACAGATACGCAGTATTTT
TRBV4-3,TRBJ2-2,-,once,CASSQDANSGELFF,TGCGCCAGCAGCCAAGATGCTAATAGCGGGGAGCTGTTTTTT
TRBV6-5,TRBJ1-1,-,-,CASSPVNGGVAFF,TGTGCCAGCAGTCCCGTAAACGGGGGGGTAGCTTTCTTT
TRBV11-2,TRBJ1-2,-,-,CASSFGGARRNGYTF,TGTGCCAGCAGCTTCGGGGGGGCCCGGAGGAATGGCTACACCTTC
TRBV11-2,TRBJ1-4,-,-,CASSLARAEKLFF,TGTGCCAGCAGCTTAGCCAGGGCCGAAAAACTGTTTTTT
TRBV7-9,TRBJ2-7,-,-,CASSPRASSYEQYF,TGTGCCAGCAGCCCCAGGGCTAGCTCCTACGAGCAGTACTTC
TRBV5-1,TRBJ2-5,TRBD1,-,CASSFDRAEETQYF,TGCGCCAGCAGCTTTGACAGGGCAGAAGAGACCCAGTACTTC
TRBV10-3,TRBJ2-1,TRBD2,once,CAIGAGSGDNEQFF,TGTGCCATCGGGGCGGGGAGCGGGGACAATGAGCAGTTCTTC
TRBV6-5,TRBJ1-6,TRBD1,-,CASNPGTGGNSPLHF,TGTGCCAGCAACCCCGGTACAGGGGGTAATTCACCCCTCCACTTT
TRBV6-5,TRBJ2-7,-,-,CASSYSYGNEQYF,TGTGCCAGCAGTTACTCGTACGGGAACGAGCAGTACTTC
TRBV18,TRBJ1-2,-,-,CASAENRANYGYTF,TGTGCCAGCGCAGAGAACAGGGCTAACTATGGCTACACCTTC
TRBV9,TRBJ2-4,-,-,CASSVEGQGGIQYF,TGTGCCAGCAGCGTAGAGGGCCAGGGGGGCATTCAGTACTTC
TRBV7-2,TRBJ1-1,TRBD1,-,CASSLYGGGQGATEAFF,TGTGCCAGCAGCTTGTACGGAGGGGGCCAGGGGGCGACTGAAGCTTTCTTT
TRBV28,TRBJ2-7,TRBD1,-,CASHRGTYEQYF,TGTGCCAGCCACAGGGGAACCTACGAGCAGTACTTC
TRBV27,TRBJ1-3,TRBD1,few,CASSFTGGPGNTIYF,TGTGCCAGCAGCTTTACAGGGGGCCCTGGAAACACCATATATTTT
TRBV29-1,TRBJ2-5,TRBD1,-,CSGPTGSIGETQYF,TGCAGCGGCCCGACAGGGAGTATCGGTGAGACCCAGTACTTC
TRBV18,TRBJ2-3,-,-,CASSKQGPDTQYF,TGTGCCAGCTCAAAACAGGGTCCAGATACGCAGTATTTT
TRBV27,TRBJ1-1,TRBD1,-,CASSLRGLNTEAFF,TGTGCCAGCAGTTTAAGGGGGCTGAACACTGAAGCTTTCTTT
TRBV2,TRBJ1-1,-,few,CASIGSDGQNTEAFF,TGTGCCAGCATTGGAAGTGATGGGCAGAACACTGAAGCTTTCTTT
TRBV18,TRBJ2-3,TRBD2,-,CASSQGLAGVGSDTQYF,TGTGCCAGCTCACAGGGACTAGCGGGGGTCGGTTCAGATACGCAGTATTTT
TRBV7-2,TRBJ1-1,TRBD1,-,CASSPIGTALEAFF,TGTGCCAGCAGCCCTATCGGGACAGCGTTAGAAGCTTTCTTT
TRBV18,TRBJ2-7,-,-,CASSPGQSSYEQYF,TGTGCCAGCTCACCCGGACAAAGCTCCTACGAGCAGTACTTC
TRBV5-1,TRBJ2-5,TRBD1,few,CASSPQDRVETQYF,TGCGCCAGCAGCCCCCAAGACAGGGTAGAGACCCAGTACTTC
TRBV9,TRBJ1-1,TRBD1,-,CASSPRQGAAFF,TGTGCCAGCAGCCCAAGACAGGGTGCAGCTTTCTTT
TRBV7-2,TRBJ2-6,TRBD2,-,CASSKGGGSGANVLTF,TGTGCCAGCAGCAAAGGCGGGGGGTCTGGGGCCAACGTCCTGACTTTC
TRBV10-3,TRBJ2-1,-,few,CAIGRVDEQFF,TGTGCCATAGGCAGGGTGGATGAGCAGTTCTTC